Sequencing of this TCR beta chain was carried out in a study of cytomegalovirus exposure and HLA in healthy donors. Study conclusions and caveats: For TCR beta chains, V- and J-gene trimming was later linked to a missense DCLRE1C variant.

As for this clone: What it binds is unknown.

60 Vbeta and 13 Jbeta primers were used in PCR. Source study methods: Unique TCR beta chains totaled roughly 80 million in a later count, with around 12 million of them shared. The assay was immunoSEQ multiplex PCR, and TCRdb's table has in-frame clones only and misses some. That table furnishes V, J and clone size, whereas the DNA furnished D and trimming. The table records around 97,000 clones, roughly a tenth of them present only once. Trimming took 5 bases from V and 1 from J; bases not matched to a gene: 6. Germline CDR1 and CDR2: MDHEN and SYDVKM. This CDR3 comprises 16 residues. This clonotype was sampled from a man in his fifties or sixties in good health and CMV-seropositive. Sequencing was performed on PBMCs. This chain joins TRBV28 and TRBJ2-5; TRBD2 agrees at 11 bases. CDR3 sequence: CASSLGTSGGQETQYF. The CDR3 nucleotides read TGTGCCAGCAGTCTGGGGACTAGCGGAGGCCAAGAGACCCAGTACTTC.